These T cell receptor beta chains were read from a single sample in a study of blood T cell repertoires in COVID-19. Sequencing was performed with immunoSEQ multiplex PCR; in TCRdb, only in-frame clones are kept and a portion is missing. There are about 59,000 clones in the sample; around 88% occur only once, and around 18% lies in the top ten. Sequenced material: peripheral blood. The receptors here all came from an elderly woman with active COVID-19. Each CDR3 is given with its conserved first and last residue. A D gene is named only where the DNA matches it firmly. Size values are once, few and many counts, or a class for expanded clones, and some rows have none.

>-|TRBJ1-1|TRBV7-2|-
CASSSSGAMNTEAFF
TGTGCCAGCAGCTCTTCAGGGGCCATGAACACTGAAGCTTTCTTT
>-|TRBJ1-4|TRBV3-1/TRBV3-2|-
CASSWTVGNEKLFF
TGTGCCAGCAGCTGGACAGTCGGGAATGAAAAACTGTTTTTT
>-|TRBJ2-2|TRBV2|-
CASSRDTGELFF
TGTGCCAGCAGCAGGGATACCGGGGAGCTGTTTTTT
>-|TRBJ2-5|TRBV5-4|TRBD2
CASRAGTSGEETQYF
TGTGCCAGCAGAGCCGGGACTAGCGGGGAAGAGACCCAGTACTTC
>-|TRBJ2-1|TRBV28|-
CASSPGNEQFF
TGTGCCAGCAGTCCGGGTAATGAGCAGTTCTTC
>-|TRBJ1-1|TRBV20-1|-
CSASARGLTEAFF
TGCAGTGCTAGTGCCAGGGGTCTGACTGAAGCTTTCTTT
>-|TRBJ1-3|TRBV2|TRBD1
CASSRDRERNTIYF
TGTGCCAGCAGTCGGGACAGGGAAAGAAACACCATATATTTT
>-|TRBJ1-1|TRBV28|TRBD1
CASSPYRGEGMNTEAFF
TGTGCCAGCAGTCCCTACAGGGGTGAGGGTATGAACACTGAAGCTTTCTTT
>-|TRBJ2-3|TRBV7-6|TRBD2
CASSLEVTSGGTDTQYF
TGTGCCAGCAGCTTAGAAGTGACTAGCGGGGGGACAGATACGCAGTATTTT
>once|TRBJ1-2|TRBV11-2|TRBD1
CASSLTGGYGYTF
TGTGCCAGCAGCCTGACAGGGGGCTATGGCTACACCTTC
>-|TRBJ2-3|TRBV5-1|TRBD2
CASSFSGGVPDTQYF
TGCGCCAGCAGCTTTAGCGGGGGGGTTCCGGATACGCAGTATTTT
>-|TRBJ1-4|TRBV2|-
CASTPLGGIANEKLFF
TGTGCCAGCACCCCCTTGGGGGGGATTGCTAATGAAAAACTGTTTTTT
>-|TRBJ2-5|TRBV4-2|-
CASSQGNSAEETQYF
TGTGCCAGCAGCCAAGGGAATAGCGCCGAAGAGACCCAGTACTTC
>-|TRBJ1-3|TRBV7-6|-
CASSGYRETGNTIYF
TGTGCCAGCAGCGGGTACAGGGAGACTGGAAACACCATATATTTT
>once|TRBJ1-1|TRBV19|-
CASSIMWGSGTEAFF
TGTGCCAGTAGTATAATGTGGGGCTCTGGTACTGAAGCTTTCTTT
>-|TRBJ2-1|TRBV7-7|TRBD2
CASSLLTSGGANEQFF
TGTGCTAGCAGCTTATTGACTAGCGGGGGGGCAAATGAGCAGTTCTTC
>-|TRBJ1-4|TRBV15|TRBD1
CATSREPGQYNEKLFF
TGTGCCACCAGCAGAGAGCCGGGACAGTATAATGAAAAACTGTTTTTT
>-|TRBJ2-5|TRBV7-3|-
CASSPPGMETQYF
TGTGCCAGCAGTCCACCAGGGATGGAGACCCAGTACTTC
>-|TRBJ1-4|TRBV14|TRBD1
CASSQASDRASEKLFF
TGTGCCAGCAGCCAAGCTTCGGACAGGGCATCTGAAAAACTGTTTTTT
>once|TRBJ2-1|TRBV6-5|TRBD2
CASSYLAGGNNEQFF
TGTGCCAGCAGTTATCTAGCGGGGGGTAACAATGAGCAGTTCTTC
>-|TRBJ2-3|TRBV5-1|TRBD1
CASSSGTGMDTQYF
TGCGCCAGCAGCTCCGGGACAGGGATGGATACGCAGTATTTT
>-|TRBJ2-2|TRBV7-9|TRBD1
CASTPQGAYTGELFF
TGTGCCAGCACCCCCCAGGGGGCGTACACCGGGGAGCTGTTTTTT
>-|TRBJ2-3|TRBV11-3|-
CASSLGGSDTQYF
TGTGCCAGCAGCTTAGGCGGGTCAGATACGCAGTATTTT
>-|TRBJ2-5|TRBV21-1|-
CATWNWHSGLTQYF
TGTGCCACCTGGAACTGGCATAGCGGGCTTACCCAGTACTTC
>-|TRBJ2-1|TRBV6-2/TRBV6-3|-
CASSYLGLEPYNEQFF
TGTGCCAGCAGTTACCTTGGACTTGAACCTTACAATGAGCAGTTCTTC
>-|TRBJ2-7|TRBV5-1|-
CASSLTRYEQYF
TGCGCCAGCAGCTTGACGAGGTACGAGCAGTACTTC
>-|TRBJ1-1|TRBV7-9|-
CASSLAGQGRAAFF
TGTGCCAGCAGCTTAGCAGGCCAGGGGAGGGCAGCTTTCTTT
>-|TRBJ2-7|TRBV2|TRBD2
CAGSSGGPDEQYF
TGTGCCGGTTCTAGCGGGGGTCCAGACGAGCAGTACTTC
>-|TRBJ2-7|TRBV18|TRBD2
CASSTTSGGPDEQYF
TGTGCCAGCTCAACAACTAGCGGGGGGCCGGACGAGCAGTACTTC
>-|TRBJ2-3|TRBV7-9|-
CASGRTASSTDTQYF
TGTGCCAGCGGCCGGACAGCCAGTAGCACAGATACGCAGTATTTT
>-|TRBJ1-6|TRBV28|TRBD1
CASSPIRAGGKSPLHF
TGTGCCAGCAGTCCTATCCGGGCAGGGGGTAAGTCACCCCTCCACTTT
>-|TRBJ2-3|TRBV7-3|-
CASSVRAGLQTSTDTQYF
TGTGCCAGCAGCGTTAGGGCGGGGTTACAAACTAGCACAGATACGCAGTATTTT
>-|TRBJ2-3|TRBV6-5|TRBD2
CATSGGGTDTQYF
TGTGCCACCTCGGGCGGGGGGACAGATACGCAGTATTTT
>-|TRBJ1-2|TRBV12-3/TRBV12-4|-
CASSSPSYYGYTF
TGTGCCAGCAGTAGTCCCAGTTACTATGGCTACACCTTC
>-|TRBJ2-1|TRBV6-6|TRBD2
CASSYAGLENEQFF
TGTGCCAGCAGTTACGCCGGACTAGAAAATGAGCAGTTCTTC
>-|TRBJ2-1|TRBV5-1|TRBD2
CASSLTSGSSYNEQFF
TGCGCCAGCAGCTTGACTAGCGGAAGCTCCTACAATGAGCAGTTCTTC
>-|TRBJ2-7|TRBV28|TRBD1
CASSPATGGKKSEQYF
TGTGCCAGCAGTCCCGCGACAGGGGGGAAAAAGAGCGAGCAGTACTTC
>-|TRBJ2-3|TRBV5-5|TRBD2
CASSLGLAGVTDTQYF
TGTGCCAGCAGCTTGGGACTAGCGGGGGTCACAGATACGCAGTATTTT
>-|TRBJ2-1|TRBV5-1|-
CASSLLGPSNSYNEQFF
TGCGCCAGCAGCTTGTTGGGCCCGAGCAACTCCTACAATGAGCAGTTCTTC
>-|TRBJ1-1|TRBV18|-
CASSPLEVGTEAFF
TGTGCCAGCTCACCATTGGAGGTGGGCACTGAAGCTTTCTTT
>-|TRBJ2-5|TRBV7-2|TRBD2
CASSLALTSGGHQETQYF
TGTGCCAGCAGCTTAGCCCTTACTAGCGGGGGGCACCAAGAGACCCAGTACTTC
>-|TRBJ1-2|TRBV7-8|-
CASSRGGGSYGYTF
TGTGCCAGCAGCCGAGGGGGGGGGAGCTATGGCTACACCTTC
>-|TRBJ1-2|TRBV5-6|TRBD1
CASSLVGQVAYGYTF
TGTGCCAGCAGCTTGGTGGGACAGGTTGCCTATGGCTACACCTTC
>-|TRBJ2-7|TRBV10-3|TRBD1
CAIRVQGAWDEQYF
TGTGCCATCAGGGTACAGGGGGCGTGGGACGAGCAGTACTTC
>-|TRBJ2-5|TRBV18|TRBD1
CASSPWVRGGRQETQYF
TGTGCCAGCTCACCATGGGTACGAGGGGGCCGTCAAGAGACCCAGTACTTC
>-|TRBJ2-1|TRBV27|TRBD2
CASNTPGLAGGPRGNEQFF
TGTGCCAGCAATACCCCGGGACTAGCGGGGGGCCCCCGCGGCAATGAGCAGTTCTTC
>-|TRBJ2-7|TRBV15|TRBD1
CATATGGRNEQYF
TGTGCCACCGCTACAGGGGGCAGGAACGAGCAGTACTTC
>-|TRBJ2-1|TRBV30|TRBD2
CAWSPGLARGNEQFF
TGTGCCTGGTCCCCCGGACTAGCGAGGGGCAATGAGCAGTTCTTC
>once|TRBJ2-1|TRBV4-2|-
CASSQVTGIWNEQFF
TGTGCCAGCAGCCAAGTCACAGGCATTTGGAATGAGCAGTTCTTC
>-|TRBJ1-2|TRBV6-6|-
CASSYSAGLGYGYTF
TGTGCCAGCAGTTACTCGGCAGGGTTAGGGTATGGCTACACCTTC
>-|TRBJ2-1|TRBV6-5|-
CASSTRLDYNEQFF
TGTGCCAGCAGTACCCGACTAGATTACAATGAGCAGTTCTTC
>-|TRBJ1-1|TRBV2|-
CASSRVGGTEAFF
TGTGCCAGCAGCCGGGTGGGGGGCACTGAAGCTTTCTTT
>-|TRBJ1-1|TRBV30|TRBD1
CAWRLTGGNTEAFF
TGTGCCTGGAGACTGACAGGGGGGAACACTGAAGCTTTCTTT
>-|TRBJ2-1|TRBV10-3|-
CAISESWRGNEQFF
TGTGCCATCAGTGAGTCTTGGAGAGGGAATGAGCAGTTCTTC
>-|TRBJ2-2|TRBV2|-
CASRVGTARTGELFF
TGTGCCAGCAGGGTCGGAACGGCGCGGACCGGGGAGCTGTTTTTT
>-|TRBJ1-6|TRBV19|TRBD1
CASYGQGNNSPLHF
TGTGCCAGTTATGGACAGGGAAATAATTCACCCCTCCACTTT
>-|TRBJ2-5|TRBV3-1/TRBV3-2|-
CASSQPGTGQETQYF
TGTGCCAGCAGCCAACCCGGGACTGGGCAAGAGACCCAGTACTTC
>once|TRBJ2-3|TRBV9|-
CASSVLWASTDTQYF
TGTGCCAGCAGCGTACTGTGGGCGAGCACAGATACGCAGTATTTT
>-|TRBJ2-5|TRBV15|TRBD2
CATSYGTSGGHETQYF
TGTGCCACCAGCTACGGGACTAGCGGGGGGCACGAGACCCAGTACTTC
>-|TRBJ2-5|TRBV5-1|TRBD2
CASSKPGLAGQETQYF
TGCGCCAGCAGCAAGCCGGGACTAGCGGGACAAGAGACCCAGTACTTC